This TCR beta chain was sequenced during a study of T-cell memory formation after mild COVID-19. As for the study in general: Clustering of TCRs was largely donor specific.

Whole-study findings and limits: Pre-infection memory contained some responding clones, which suggested that cross-reactive memory had joined. Nothing confirmed that second-wave clones peaking on day 37 were specific for SARS-CoV-2.

J gave up 10 bases and V 4 bases, and 7 bases lay outside the gene matches. CDR1 and CDR2 (germline): MGHRA, YSYEKL. The CDR3 consists of 13 residues. The 5'RACE method, run with constant-segment primers, produced TCR alpha and TCR beta cDNA libraries (carrying sample barcodes and UMIs). MiXCR, applied by TCRdb to the 5' RACE reads, yields one record per CDR3 protein. The table includes under 550,000 distinct CDR3 sequences, about 20% detected once. This clonotype has just a few counts. The target antigen is unknown. The chain employs TRBV4-1 and TRBJ1-1; TRBD1 aligns across 9 bases. The specimen was PBMCs or a T cell subset sorted from them (not recorded which). This clonotype was obtained from a man younger than 30 who had mild COVID-19 (a few samples of this study predate the infection). Cell type and time point are not known. The CDR3 is CASSPTGGEAAFF. The CDR3 nucleotides are TGCGCCAGCAGCCCGACAGGGGGGGAGGCAGCTTTCTTT.